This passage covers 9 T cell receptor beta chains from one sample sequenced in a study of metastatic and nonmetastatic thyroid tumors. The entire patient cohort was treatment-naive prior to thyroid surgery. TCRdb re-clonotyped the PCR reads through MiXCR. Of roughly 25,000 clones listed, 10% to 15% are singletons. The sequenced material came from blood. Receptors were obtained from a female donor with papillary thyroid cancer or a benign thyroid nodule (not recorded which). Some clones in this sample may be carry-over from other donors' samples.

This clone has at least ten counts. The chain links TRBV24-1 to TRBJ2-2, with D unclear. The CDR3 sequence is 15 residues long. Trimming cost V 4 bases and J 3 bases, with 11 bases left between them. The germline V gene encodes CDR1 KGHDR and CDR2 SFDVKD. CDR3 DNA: TGTGCCACCAGTGACGCTGACTGGTACACCGGGGAGCTGTTTTTT. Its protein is CATSDADWYTGELFF.

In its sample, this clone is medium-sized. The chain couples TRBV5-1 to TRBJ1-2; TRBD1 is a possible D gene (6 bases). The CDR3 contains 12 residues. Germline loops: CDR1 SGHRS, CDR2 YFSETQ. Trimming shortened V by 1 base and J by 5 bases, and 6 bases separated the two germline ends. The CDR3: CASSLQGYGYTF. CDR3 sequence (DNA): TGCGCCAGCAGCTTGCAGGGGTATGGCTACACCTTC.

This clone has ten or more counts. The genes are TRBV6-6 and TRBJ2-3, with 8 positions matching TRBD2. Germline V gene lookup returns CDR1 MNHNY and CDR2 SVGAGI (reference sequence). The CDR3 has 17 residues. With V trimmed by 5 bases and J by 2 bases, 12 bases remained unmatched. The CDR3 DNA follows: TGTGCCAGCAGTACGAGCCGACTAGCGCGAAACACAGATACGCAGTATTTT. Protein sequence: CASSTSRLARNTDTQYF.

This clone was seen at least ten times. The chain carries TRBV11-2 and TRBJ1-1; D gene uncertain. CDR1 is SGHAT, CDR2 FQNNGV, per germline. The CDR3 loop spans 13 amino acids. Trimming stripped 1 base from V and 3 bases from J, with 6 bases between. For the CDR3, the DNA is TGTGCCAGCAGCTTAGCAGAGTACACTGAAGCTTTCTTT. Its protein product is CASSLAEYTEAFF.

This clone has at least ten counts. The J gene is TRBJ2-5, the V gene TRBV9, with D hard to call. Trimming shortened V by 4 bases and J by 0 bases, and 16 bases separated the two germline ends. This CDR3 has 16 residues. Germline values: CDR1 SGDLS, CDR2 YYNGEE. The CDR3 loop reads CASSRVATDYQETQYF. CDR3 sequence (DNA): TGTGCCAGCAGCCGTGTCGCGACTGACTACCAAGAGACCCAGTACTTC.

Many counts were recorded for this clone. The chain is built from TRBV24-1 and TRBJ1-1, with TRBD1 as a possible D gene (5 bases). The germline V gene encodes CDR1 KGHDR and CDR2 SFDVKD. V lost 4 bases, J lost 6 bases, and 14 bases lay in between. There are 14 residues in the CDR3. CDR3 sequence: CATSDSQRGPEAFF. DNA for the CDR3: TGTGCCACCAGTGACTCTCAGAGGGGCCCTGAAGCTTTCTTT.

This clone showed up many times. The CDR3 region is CASSPSGILLEQYF. In DNA form, the CDR3 reads TGTGCCAGCAGCCCTAGCGGGATCTTACTCGAGCAGTACTTC. The chain recombines TRBV7-8 with TRBJ2-7; 9 nucleotides align to TRBD2. The V segment lost 5 bases and the J segment 6 bases; nucleotides outside the gene matches: 8. CDR3 length equals 14 residues. The germline V gene encodes CDR1 SGHVS and CDR2 FQNEAQ.

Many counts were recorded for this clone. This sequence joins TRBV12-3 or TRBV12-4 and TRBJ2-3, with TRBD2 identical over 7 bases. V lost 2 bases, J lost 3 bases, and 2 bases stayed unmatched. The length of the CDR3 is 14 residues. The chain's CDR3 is CASSLTGGTDTQYF. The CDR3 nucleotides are TGTGCCAGCAGTTTAACGGGAGGTACAGATACGCAGTATTTT.

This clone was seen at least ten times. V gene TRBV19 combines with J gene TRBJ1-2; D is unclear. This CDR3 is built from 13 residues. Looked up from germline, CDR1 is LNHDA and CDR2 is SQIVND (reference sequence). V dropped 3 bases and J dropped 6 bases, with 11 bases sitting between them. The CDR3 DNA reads TGTGCCAGTAGTATTTTCTACTCGCATGGCTACACCTTC. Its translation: CASSIFYSHGYTF.